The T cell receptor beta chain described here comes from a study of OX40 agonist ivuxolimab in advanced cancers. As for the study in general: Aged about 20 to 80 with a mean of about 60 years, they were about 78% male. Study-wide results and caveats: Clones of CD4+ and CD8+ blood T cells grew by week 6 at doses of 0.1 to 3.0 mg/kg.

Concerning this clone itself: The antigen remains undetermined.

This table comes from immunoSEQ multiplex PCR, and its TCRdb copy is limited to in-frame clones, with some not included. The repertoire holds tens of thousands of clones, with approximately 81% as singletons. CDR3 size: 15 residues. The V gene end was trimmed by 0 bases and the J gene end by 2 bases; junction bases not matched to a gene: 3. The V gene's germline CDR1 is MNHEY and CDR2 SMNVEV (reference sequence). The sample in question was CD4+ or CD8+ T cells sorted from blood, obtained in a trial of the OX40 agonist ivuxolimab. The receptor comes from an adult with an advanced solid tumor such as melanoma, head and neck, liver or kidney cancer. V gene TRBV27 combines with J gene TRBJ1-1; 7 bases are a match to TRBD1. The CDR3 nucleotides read TGTGCCAGCAGTTTATCGAACAGGGGTAACACTGAAGCTTTCTTT. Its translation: CASSLSNRGNTEAFF.